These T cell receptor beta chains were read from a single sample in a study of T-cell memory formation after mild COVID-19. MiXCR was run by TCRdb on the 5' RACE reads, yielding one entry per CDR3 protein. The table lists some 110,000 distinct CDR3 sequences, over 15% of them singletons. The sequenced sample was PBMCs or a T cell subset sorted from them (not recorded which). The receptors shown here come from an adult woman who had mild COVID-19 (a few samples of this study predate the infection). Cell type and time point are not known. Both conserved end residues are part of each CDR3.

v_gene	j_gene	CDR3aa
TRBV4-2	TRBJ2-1	CASSQTSGTFYNEQFF
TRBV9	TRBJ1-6	CASSGDSSYNSPLHF
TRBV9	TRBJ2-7	CASSVDSPYEQYF
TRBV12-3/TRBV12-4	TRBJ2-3	CASSLLGGWGTDTQYF
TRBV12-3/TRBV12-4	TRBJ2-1	CASSVRGQGANEQFF
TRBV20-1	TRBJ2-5	CSARREFRQETQYF
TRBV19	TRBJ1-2	CASSIRAGDNYGYTF
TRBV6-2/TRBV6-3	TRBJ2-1	CASNVPERPQADYNEQFF
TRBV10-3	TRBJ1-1	CAITTPGGKNTEAFF
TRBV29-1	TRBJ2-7	CSVEQWGLVSYEQYF
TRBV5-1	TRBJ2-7	CASSSVSGLAGDEQYF
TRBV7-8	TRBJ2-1	CASSLASTSLYNEQSF
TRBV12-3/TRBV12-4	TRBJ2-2	CASSSPSPGANTGELFF
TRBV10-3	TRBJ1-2	CAISERDSTPYGYTF
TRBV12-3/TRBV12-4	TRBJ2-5	CASRAGTGEETQYF
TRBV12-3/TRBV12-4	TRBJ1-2	CASSRPQGRGYGYTF
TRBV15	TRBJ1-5	CATSSTGNNQPQHF
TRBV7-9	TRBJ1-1	CASSFIGQGYTEAFF
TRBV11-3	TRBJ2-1	CASSFPLELVDEQFF
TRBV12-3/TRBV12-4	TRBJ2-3	CASSPTGLNTDTQYF
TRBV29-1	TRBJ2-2	CSVETRTGGNTGELFF
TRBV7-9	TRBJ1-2	CASSLVTPTDGYTF
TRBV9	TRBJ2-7	CASSVGDSTYEQYF
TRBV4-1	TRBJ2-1	CASSAGWAGDEQFF
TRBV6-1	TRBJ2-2	CASTGELFF